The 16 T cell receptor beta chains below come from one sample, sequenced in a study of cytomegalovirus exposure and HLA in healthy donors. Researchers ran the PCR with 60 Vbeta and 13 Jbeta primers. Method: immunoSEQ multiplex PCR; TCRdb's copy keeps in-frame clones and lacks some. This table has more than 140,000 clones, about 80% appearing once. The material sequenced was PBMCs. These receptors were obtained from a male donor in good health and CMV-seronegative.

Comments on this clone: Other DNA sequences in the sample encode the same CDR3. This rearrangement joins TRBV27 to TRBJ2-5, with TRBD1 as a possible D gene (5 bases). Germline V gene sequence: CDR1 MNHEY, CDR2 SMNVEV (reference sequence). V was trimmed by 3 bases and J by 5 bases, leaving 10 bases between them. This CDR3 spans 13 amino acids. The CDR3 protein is CASSFQGRETQYF. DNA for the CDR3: TGTGCCAGCAGTTTTCAGGGTCGCGAGACCCAGTACTTC.

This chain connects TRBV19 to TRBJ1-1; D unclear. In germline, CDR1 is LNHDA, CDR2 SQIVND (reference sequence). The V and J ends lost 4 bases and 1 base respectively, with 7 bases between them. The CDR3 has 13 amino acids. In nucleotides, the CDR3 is TGTGCCAGTAGTACTCGACAGAACACTGAAGCTTTCTTT. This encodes CASSTRQNTEAFF.

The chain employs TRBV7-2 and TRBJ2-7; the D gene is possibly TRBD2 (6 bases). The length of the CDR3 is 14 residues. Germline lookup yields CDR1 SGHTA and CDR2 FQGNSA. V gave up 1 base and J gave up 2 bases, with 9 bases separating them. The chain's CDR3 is CASSLGGIPYEQYF. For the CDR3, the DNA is TGTGCCAGCAGCTTAGGCGGGATCCCCTACGAGCAGTACTTC.

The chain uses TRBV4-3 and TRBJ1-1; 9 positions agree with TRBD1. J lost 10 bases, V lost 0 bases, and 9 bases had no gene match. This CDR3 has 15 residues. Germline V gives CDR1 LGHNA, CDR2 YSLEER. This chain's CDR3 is CASSQDRSTGGSAFF. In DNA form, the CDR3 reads TGCGCCAGCAGCCAAGATCGGTCGACAGGGGGGTCAGCTTTCTTT.

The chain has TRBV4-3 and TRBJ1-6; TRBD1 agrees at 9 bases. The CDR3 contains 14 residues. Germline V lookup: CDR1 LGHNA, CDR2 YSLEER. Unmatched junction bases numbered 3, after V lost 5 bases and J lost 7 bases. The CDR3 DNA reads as TGCGCCAGCAGCGCCGGGACAGGGAATTCACCCCTCCACTTT. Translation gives CASSAGTGNSPLHF.

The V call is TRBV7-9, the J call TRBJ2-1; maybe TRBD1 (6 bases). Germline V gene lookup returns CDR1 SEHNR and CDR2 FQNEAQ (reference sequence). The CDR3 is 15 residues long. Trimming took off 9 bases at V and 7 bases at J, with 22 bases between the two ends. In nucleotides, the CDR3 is TGTGCCAGTTCCCAAGGGCAGGGGAGTTCGAATGAGCAGTTCTTC. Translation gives CASSQGQGSSNEQFF.

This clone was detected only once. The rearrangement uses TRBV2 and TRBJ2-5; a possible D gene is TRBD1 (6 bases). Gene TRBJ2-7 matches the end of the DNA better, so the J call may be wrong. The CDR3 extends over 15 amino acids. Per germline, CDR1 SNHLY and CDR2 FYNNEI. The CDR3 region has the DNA TGTGCCAGCAGTGTAAACGCCGGGACACCCTACGAGCAGTACTTC. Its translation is CASSVNAGTPYEQYF.

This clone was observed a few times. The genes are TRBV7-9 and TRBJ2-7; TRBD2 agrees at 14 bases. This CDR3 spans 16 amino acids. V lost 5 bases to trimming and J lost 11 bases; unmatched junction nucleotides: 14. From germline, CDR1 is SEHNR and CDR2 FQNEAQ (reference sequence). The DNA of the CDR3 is TGTGCCAGCAGCCGAGTTGGGACTAGCGGGAGTCAAAGAAAGTACTTC. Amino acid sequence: CASSRVGTSGSQRKYF.

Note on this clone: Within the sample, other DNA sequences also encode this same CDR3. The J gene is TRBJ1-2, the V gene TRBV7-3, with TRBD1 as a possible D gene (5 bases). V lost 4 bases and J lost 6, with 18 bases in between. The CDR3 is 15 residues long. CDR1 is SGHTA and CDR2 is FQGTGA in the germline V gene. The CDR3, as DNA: TGTGCCAGCAGCTCCTCCGGAGGGGTGACTGATGGCTACACCTTC. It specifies CASSSSGGVTDGYTF.

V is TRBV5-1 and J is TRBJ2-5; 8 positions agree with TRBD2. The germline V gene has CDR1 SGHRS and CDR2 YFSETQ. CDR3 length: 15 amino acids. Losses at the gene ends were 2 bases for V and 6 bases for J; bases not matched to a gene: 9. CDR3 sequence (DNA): TGCGCCAGCAGCTTTGGCGGCGGGGGGCCTAAGACCCAGTACTTC. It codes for CASSFGGGGPKTQYF.

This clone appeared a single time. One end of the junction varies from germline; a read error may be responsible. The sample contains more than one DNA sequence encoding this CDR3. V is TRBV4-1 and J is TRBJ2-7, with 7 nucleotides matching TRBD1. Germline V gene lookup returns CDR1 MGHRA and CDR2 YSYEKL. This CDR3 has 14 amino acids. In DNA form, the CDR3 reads TGCGCTAGCAGCCAACAGGGGACGCTCGACGAGCAGTACTTC. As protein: CASSQQGTLDEQYF.

The CDR3 protein is CASSTPQGAGEKLFF. The CDR3 nucleotides read TGTGCCAGTAGTACACCGCAGGGGGCCGGTGAAAAACTGTTTTTT. This sequence joins TRBV19 and TRBJ1-4, with 8 bases fitting TRBD1. The V gene end was trimmed by 4 bases and the J gene end by 7 bases; junction bases not matched to a gene: 8. CDR1 and CDR2 from the germline V gene are LNHDA and SQIVND (reference sequence). This CDR3 has 15 amino acids.

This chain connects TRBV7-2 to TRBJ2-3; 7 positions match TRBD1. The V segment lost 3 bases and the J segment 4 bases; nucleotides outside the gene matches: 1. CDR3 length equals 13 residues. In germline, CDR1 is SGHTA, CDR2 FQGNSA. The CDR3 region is CASSFDRADTQYF. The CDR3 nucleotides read TGTGCCAGCAGCTTTGACAGGGCAGATACGCAGTATTTT.

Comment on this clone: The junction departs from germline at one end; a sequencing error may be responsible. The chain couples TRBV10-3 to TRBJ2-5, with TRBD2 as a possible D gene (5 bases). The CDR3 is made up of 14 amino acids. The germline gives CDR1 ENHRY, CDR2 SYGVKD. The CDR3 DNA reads TGTGCCATCAGTGAGAGTTCTAGCCAAGAGGCCCAGTACTTC. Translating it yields CAISESSSQEAQYF.

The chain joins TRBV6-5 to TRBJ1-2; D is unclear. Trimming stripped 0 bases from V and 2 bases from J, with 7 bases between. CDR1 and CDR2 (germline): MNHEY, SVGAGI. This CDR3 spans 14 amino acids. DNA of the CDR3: TGTGCCAGCAGTTACTCGACAAGCAACTATGGCTACACCTTC. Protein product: CASSYSTSNYGYTF.

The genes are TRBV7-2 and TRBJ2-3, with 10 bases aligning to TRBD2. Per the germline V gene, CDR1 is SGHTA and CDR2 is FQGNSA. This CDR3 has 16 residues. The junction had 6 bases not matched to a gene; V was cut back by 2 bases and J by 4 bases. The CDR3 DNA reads TGTGCCAGCAGCTTATTTCTAGCGGGAGTTGCAGATACGCAGTATTTT. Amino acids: CASSLFLAGVADTQYF.